These 26 T cell receptor beta chains were all obtained from the same sample, sequenced in a study of cytomegalovirus exposure and HLA in healthy donors. In the PCR, 60 Vbeta and 13 Jbeta primers were used. Sequenced by immunoSEQ multiplex PCR; TCRdb stores in-frame clones only, minus some. The data contain approximately 160,000 clones, about three quarters of them singletons. Sequenced material: PBMCs. All receptors derive from a female donor in good health and CMV-seronegative.

This clone was seen just once. V and J are TRBV4-3 and TRBJ1-2; 7 bases match TRBD1. This CDR3 has 14 residues. The germline CDR1 and CDR2 sequences are LGHNA and YSLEER. V was pared by 0 bases and J by 8 bases, with 6 bases of the junction left unmatched. For the CDR3, the DNA is TGCGCCAGCAGCCAAGATCTACAGGGGCTGGGCTACACCTTC. Translated, it gives CASSQDLQGLGYTF.

The chain carries TRBV19 and TRBJ1-6, with D possibly being TRBD1 (5 bases). There are 14 residues in the CDR3. CDR1 and CDR2 (germline): LNHDA, SQIVND (reference sequence). The V gene lost 5 bases and the J gene lost 8 bases, with 13 bases spanning the gap. The DNA of the CDR3 is TGTGCCAGTAGTCAAACAGGTCGGGATTCACCCCTCCACTTT. This sequence encodes CASSQTGRDSPLHF.

The chain links TRBV11-2 to TRBJ1-5; a weak D match, TRBD1 (6 bases). This CDR3 has 15 residues. Germline CDR1 is SGHAT and CDR2 is FQNNGV. The V end was cut by 2 bases, the J end by 3 bases, with 11 bases between. The CDR3 bases are TGTGCCAGCAGCTTATCCAGGGGTTACAATCAGCCCCAGCATTTT. This translates into CASSLSRGYNQPQHF. Looking up the rest from reference TRBV11-2 and TRBJ1-5 gives the full variable domain: EAGVAQSPRYKIIEKRQSVAFWCNPISGHATLYWYQQILGQGPKLLIQFQNNGVVDDSQLPKDRFSAERLKGVDSTLKIQPAKLEDSAVYLCASSLSRGYNQPQHFGDGTRLSIL.

V gene TRBV5-8 combines with J gene TRBJ1-4, with TRBD1 matching over 7 bases. The germline CDR1 and CDR2 sequences are SGHTS and YDEGEE. There are 15 residues in the CDR3. V shed 0 bases and J 4 bases; nucleotides not matched to a gene: 3. Written as DNA, the CDR3 is TGTGCCAGCAGCTTGGAGGGACAGCGTAATGAAAAACTGTTTTTT. Translation gives CASSLEGQRNEKLFF.

This chain uses TRBV7-2 with TRBJ1-6, with TRBD1 matching 9 bases. Germline CDR1 is SGHTA and CDR2 is FQGNSA. The V segment lost 2 bases and the J segment 14 bases; nucleotides outside the gene matches: 10. The CDR3 has 15 residues. CDR3 nucleotide sequence: TGTGCCAGCAGCTTACGTTCGGACAGGGGCTCGGCCCTCCACTTT. Protein product: CASSLRSDRGSALHF.

V and J are TRBV10-3 and TRBJ2-3; D is unclear. The V gene's germline CDR1 is ENHRY and CDR2 SYGVKD. V lost 8 bases and J lost 1, with 10 bases in between. The CDR3 contains 13 residues. The CDR3 spells CAIGETGTDTQYF. The CDR3 DNA is TGTGCCATCGGAGAGACGGGCACAGATACGCAGTATTTT.

The V and J genes are TRBV29-1 and TRBJ1-2; 8 positions agree with TRBD1. The CDR3 is 11 amino acids. With 7 bases clipped from V and 4 bases from J, the junction kept 2 bases outside the gene matches. Looked up from germline, CDR1 is SQVTM and CDR2 is ANQGSEA. This CDR3 is CSDTGGYGYTF. CDR3 DNA sequence: TGCAGCGACACAGGGGGCTATGGCTACACCTTC.

The rearrangement joins TRBV4-1 to TRBJ2-5, with D perhaps matching TRBD1 (6 bases). The J call may be faulty, since TRBJ2-7 better matches the DNA end. This CDR3 is built from 13 residues. The germline V gene has CDR1 MGHRA and CDR2 YSYEKL. The CDR3 spells CASSHGQGYEQYF. The CDR3 DNA reads TGCGCCAGCAGCCATGGTCAGGGGTACGAGCAGTACTTC.

J is TRBJ2-7 and V is TRBV18; TRBD1 aligns across 12 bases. J lost 4 bases, V lost 5 bases, and 9 bases had no gene match. The germline CDR1 and CDR2 sequences are KGHSH and LQKENI. The length of the CDR3 is 16 residues. CDR3: CASSTKPGQGAYEQYF. In DNA form, the CDR3 reads TGTGCCAGCTCAACAAAGCCGGGACAGGGGGCTTACGAGCAGTACTTC.

This clone was detected only a few times. The rearrangement uses TRBV7-8 and TRBJ2-1; D uncertain. This CDR3 has 15 amino acids. Germline CDR1 is SGHVS and CDR2 is FQNEAQ. Trimming removed 0 bases from V and 8 bases from J, with 14 bases in between. The CDR3 sequence: CASSLAFGSLDEQFF. The CDR3 DNA reads TGTGCCAGCAGCTTAGCGTTCGGTAGCCTGGATGAGCAGTTCTTC.

The rearrangement links TRBV4-1 to TRBJ1-1; 7 bases are shared with TRBD1. The germline V gene has CDR1 MGHRA and CDR2 YSYEKL. This CDR3 has 15 residues. V shed 0 bases and J 4 bases; nucleotides not matched to a gene: 5. The CDR3 region has the DNA TGCGCCAGCAGCCAAGAAGAGGGGGCGGGCACTGAAGCTTTCTTT. Its translation is CASSQEEGAGTEAFF.

The J gene is TRBJ2-3, the V gene TRBV6-5; D unresolved. The V gene lost 4 bases and the J gene lost 0 bases, with 14 bases spanning the gap. Per the germline V gene, CDR1 is MNHEY and CDR2 is SVGAGI. This CDR3 contains 16 residues. CDR3 residues: CASSWRLEASTDTQYF. The DNA for the CDR3 is TGTGCCAGCAGTTGGAGACTCGAAGCTAGCACAGATACGCAGTATTTT.

This rearrangement joins TRBV25-1 to TRBJ2-7; the D gene is possibly TRBD1 (6 bases). The CDR3 sequence is 12 residues long. Deletions cut 6 bases from V and 1 base from J, with 7 bases between. Germline values: CDR1 MGHDK, CDR2 SYGVNS. CDR3 DNA sequence: TGTGCCAGCAGACAGGGATCCTACGAGCAGTACTTC. Translating it yields CASRQGSYEQYF.

The chain links TRBV4-3 to TRBJ1-1; D gene ambiguous. V gave up 1 base and J gave up 2 bases, with 11 bases separating them. The CDR3 is made up of 15 amino acids. The germline gives CDR1 LGHNA, CDR2 YSLEER. CDR3 DNA sequence: TGCGCCAGCAGCCAAGTTGGGCGGGGTAACACTGAAGCTTTCTTT. This sequence encodes CASSQVGRGNTEAFF.

This sequence joins TRBV28 and TRBJ1-6, with a tentative D call TRBD1 (5 bases). The CDR3 consists of 14 residues. In germline, CDR1 is MDHEN, CDR2 SYDVKM. Trimming stripped 5 bases from V and 7 bases from J, with 12 bases between. The CDR3 sequence is CASSPPTGNSPLHF. CDR3 in DNA: TGTGCCAGCAGTCCCCCCACAGGAAATTCACCCCTCCACTTT.

This clone was seen a handful of times. This sequence joins TRBV5-8 and TRBJ2-2; D unresolved. The V and J ends lost 4 bases and 3 bases respectively, with 7 bases between them. The CDR3 is made up of 13 amino acids. CDR1 and CDR2 from the germline V gene are SGHTS and YDEGEE. The CDR3 spells CASSPPYTGELFF. The CDR3 coding sequence is TGTGCCAGCAGCCCCCCTTACACCGGGGAGCTGTTTTTT.

The CDR3 region has the DNA TGTGCCAGCAGCTCTTTACTAGCGGGCCAAGAGACCCAGTACTTC. Residues: CASSSLLAGQETQYF. The V gene is TRBV7-7, the J gene TRBJ2-5; 9 positions match TRBD2. This CDR3 has 15 amino acids. The germline V gene encodes CDR1 SSHAT and CDR2 FNYEAQ (reference sequence). J lost 1 base, V lost 4 bases, and 4 bases had no gene match.

The rearrangement links TRBV27 to TRBJ1-2, with 7 bases lining up with TRBD1. This CDR3 is built from 13 residues. The germline V gene has CDR1 MNHEY and CDR2 SMNVEV (reference sequence). Trimming removed 3 bases from V and 8 bases from J; junction bases left unmatched: 6. In DNA, the CDR3 is TGTGCCAGCAGTTTTAGAGGGGGCGAAGGCTACACCTTC. Protein product: CASSFRGGEGYTF.

The chain is built from TRBV29-1 and TRBJ1-2, with D tentatively TRBD1 (5 bases). The CDR3 runs 14 residues. In germline, CDR1 is SQVTM, CDR2 ANQGSEA. V shed 4 bases and J shed 5 bases, with 17 bases lying between them. The CDR3 loop reads CSVGEGTSGYGYTF. CDR3 bases: TGCAGCGTTGGGGAGGGGACCTCTGGGTATGGCTACACCTTC.

The chain links TRBV6-5 to TRBJ1-5, with a tentative D call TRBD1 (5 bases). The CDR3 has 14 residues. Germline CDR1 and CDR2: MNHEY and SVGAGI. Deletions cut 6 bases from V and 2 bases from J, with 11 bases between. CDR3: CASRGGGGNQPQHF. CDR3 sequence (DNA): TGTGCCAGCAGGGGCGGGGGGGGCAATCAGCCCCAGCATTTT.

This sequence joins TRBV28 and TRBJ2-3, with D tentatively TRBD2 (6 bases). The V gene's germline CDR1 is MDHEN and CDR2 SYDVKM. The V end was cut by 1 base, the J end by 1 base, with 12 bases between. The CDR3 totals 16 residues. In DNA form, the CDR3 reads TGTGCCAGCAGTTTATCAAGCGGGCTACGCACAGATACGCAGTATTTT. It codes for CASSLSSGLRTDTQYF.

The sample holds a few counts of this clone. V gene TRBV19 combines with J gene TRBJ2-1; TRBD2 matches 9 bases. The CDR3 has 15 residues. J was trimmed by 4 bases and V by 5 bases; bases with no gene match: 6. CDR1 is LNHDA and CDR2 is SQIVND in the germline V gene (reference sequence). CDR3 loop: CASSSRLAEYNEQFF. CDR3 DNA: TGTGCCAGTAGTTCCCGACTAGCGGAGTACAATGAGCAGTTCTTC.

The table lists this clone with a count of one. The V call is TRBV7-9, the J call TRBJ2-2; 10 bases match TRBD1. CDR1 and CDR2 from the germline V gene are SEHNR and FQNEAQ (reference sequence). The CDR3 has 16 residues. V was clipped by 5 bases and J by 4 bases; unmatched bases: 7. The CDR3: CASSLRQGASTGELFF. The CDR3 nucleotides read TGTGCCAGCAGCCTCCGACAGGGGGCCTCCACCGGGGAGCTGTTTTTT.

The J gene is TRBJ2-7, the V gene TRBV28; 9 bases agree with TRBD1. Germline CDR1 is MDHEN and CDR2 is SYDVKM. Unmatched junction bases numbered 5, after V lost 6 bases and J lost 5 bases. The CDR3 length is 13 residues. CDR3 in DNA: TGTGCCAGCAGCCGGGGGACAGGGCACGAGCAGTACTTC. Its protein product is CASSRGTGHEQYF.

This clone was picked up one time. This sequence joins TRBV6-1 and TRBJ2-7; possibly TRBD1 for D (5 bases). Germline assignment: CDR1 MNHNS and CDR2 SASEGT. The length of the CDR3 is 13 residues. Trimming stripped 1 base from V and 5 bases from J, with 9 bases between. The CDR3 sequence is CASSEVQGHEQYF. The CDR3 DNA reads TGTGCCAGCAGTGAAGTGCAGGGCCACGAGCAGTACTTC.

This rearrangement joins TRBV15 to TRBJ1-4; D unclear. This CDR3 contains 12 residues. CDR1 LNHNV and CDR2 YYDKDF come from the germline V gene (reference sequence). Trimming left V 0 bases short and J 14 bases short, with 10 bases between. Written as DNA, the CDR3 is TGTGCCACCAGCAGAGATTCGGGAGGGCTGTTTTTT. Translated, it gives CATSRDSGGLFF.